This T cell receptor beta chain was sequenced in a study of beta chain features in type 1 diabetes (dated by TCRdb to about 2018). Study-wide context: Mean age, gender distribution, total cell number and subset yield were not different between patients and healthy donors. Whereas all 30 or so donors provided naive and central memory subsets, regulatory and stem cell-like memory subsets were isolated from just 8 patients and roughly eight healthy donors. The study compared the TCRB repertoires of sorted circulating CD4+ T cell subsets in recently diagnosed type 1 diabetes patients with those in matched healthy donors. Across all samples, around 99 million sorted cells were examined, and cell number per subset correlated strongly with RNA yield. The study at large found these results: At VDJ recombination sites, type 1 diabetes patients had fewer insertions and more deleted nucleotides, which implies abnormalities in thymic rearrangement. Because cDNA was sequenced instead of genomic DNA, highly expressing activated cells could be over-represented, though the groups showed no difference in activation or CD3 levels. Naive, central memory and regulatory TCRB repertoires appeared more similar among patients than among healthy donors. HLA sub-analyses involved small numbers of individuals, so any influence of HLA type on TCRB rearrangement remained unresolved. PCR might favor shorter templates, but patient and control samples were amplified and corrected together, so any skew would affect both groups equally. Type 1 diabetes patients showed a moderate but significant shortening of TCRB CDR3 length in all four CD4+ subsets.

The CDR3 has 19 amino acids, counting the end cysteine and phenylalanine. Left in the record is the CDR3 DNA by itself, 57 bases read in frame from the first base. Looking up the germline V gene yields CDR1 MDHEN and CDR2 SYDVKM. Ends trimmed: V by 5 bases, J by 2 bases; bases unmatched to a gene: 11. A single peripheral blood draw of about 116 mL on average was collected from each donor into heparinised tubes. Naive, central memory, regulatory and stem cell-like memory CD4+ T cells were sorted on a BD FACSAria II using a panel including CD45RO, CCR7, CD25, CD127, CD95 and CD27. A purity above 98% was achieved for all sorted populations. Right away, PBMCs were isolated by Lymphoprep density gradient centrifugation and were stained directly, with no culture step. So that batch effects would be minimized, each experiment stained and sorted samples in pairs, pairing one healthy donor with one patient.

Concerning this clone itself: The specificity of this receptor is unknown. Base-call qualities are not available, and no considerably larger clone is one nucleotide away.

All of the isolated RNA was reverse transcribed with the High Capacity cDNA Reverse Transcription Kit, so expressed TCRB transcripts were sequenced. Naive, central memory and regulatory T cell samples underwent deep immunoSEQ sequencing, averaging about 3.57 million total reads per sample. After sorted cells were lysed in RLT buffer, RNA was extracted with DNase-treated RNeasy Micro or Mini kits, with the choice depending on cell number. To prevent cross-contamination, every cell subset was processed on its own, while patient and healthy donor samples were processed together. Using the immunoSEQ multiplex PCR, TCRB sequences were amplified from cDNA into 87-bp fragments spanning the CDR3 region. The amplicons were sequenced using the Illumina HiSeq platform. As for how the authors treated the data: PCR bias was computationally corrected using synthetic template baselines, reads within Hamming distance 2 were collapsed, and singletons that could not be merged were discarded. Reads were aligned to IMGT to assign V, D and J genes, CDR3 length, and insertions or deletions at six rearrangement sites. Within each subset, clonotype counts were normalized to sorted cell number, after which true diversity and Gini coefficients were computed with the tcR R package. The overlap coefficient, calculated on TCRB nucleotide sequences, was used to quantify repertoire sharing. TCRdb mirrors the immuneACCESS table, restricted to in-frame sequences. Some clones are absent from its copies; in checked studies, under half trace to an unresolved V gene, and the reason for the others is unknown. V and J calls and clone size are given by that table; D and trimming were obtained from the DNA. This sample gives around 40,000 clones in total; roughly 70% of them show up just once. Of the sample, about 1.6% is held by the ten largest clones.

The chain was built from TRBV28 and TRBJ2-5; the central 16 bases match TRBD2. The TCR originated in a man aged 25 to 40 with type 1 diabetes. Some clones in this sample may be carry-over from other donors' samples. Sequenced: Tregs from blood. What this sample's cell subset or site label stands for: regulatory CD4+ T cells. The CDR3 has the sequence CASSPGRGLAGGKQETQYF. The sequenced DNA is TGTGCCAGCAGTCCTGGTAGGGGACTAGCGGGGGGGAAACAAGAGACCCAGTACTTC.